The 32 T cell receptor beta chains reported below all come from one sample, sequenced in a study of shared clonotypes between healthy human individuals. Naive CD8 cells, CD45RO-negative and positively selected for CCR7, excluded terminally differentiated effector memory CD45RA+ cells. Generated by immunoSEQ multiplex PCR, the TCRdb table keeps only in-frame clones and is missing some. The sample shows 550,000 to 650,000 clones, 96% of them seen only once. Sequencing was performed on naive CD8+ T cells sorted from blood. These receptor sequences come from a woman aged 25 to 39 in good health.

This chain links TRBV2 with TRBJ1-1; possibly TRBD1 for D (6 bases). This CDR3 contains 15 residues. V lost 6 bases and J 4 bases, leaving 18 bases between the germline ends. Germline assignment: CDR1 SNHLY and CDR2 FYNNEI. CDR3 amino acids: CASRANRAPGTEAFF. The CDR3 nucleotides are TGTGCCAGCAGGGCCAACAGGGCCCCGGGCACTGAAGCTTTCTTT.

V usage is TRBV7-8 and J usage is TRBJ1-5, with D possibly being TRBD1 (6 bases). Germline lookup yields CDR1 SGHVS and CDR2 FQNEAQ. V shed 1 base and J shed 3 bases, with 10 bases lying between them. The CDR3 runs 15 residues. The chain's CDR3 is CASSLGRGDNQPQHF. Written as DNA, the CDR3 is TGTGCCAGCAGCTTAGGCAGGGGAGACAATCAGCCCCAGCATTTT.

As for this clone: At one end the junction does not follow the germline gene, possibly because of a read error. At the DNA level, this CDR3 is encoded by other sequences in the same sample as well. The chain carries TRBV7-9 and TRBJ2-7, with 8 bases matching TRBD2. Germline CDR1 SEHNR, CDR2 FQNEAQ (reference sequence). The CDR3 spans 15 residues. The CDR3 protein is CASSLAASGPYEQYF. The CDR3, as DNA: TGCGCCAGCAGCTTAGCGGCTAGCGGGCCCTACGAGCAGTACTTC.

The CDR3 sequence is CASSQDLADSYNEQFF. CDR3 bases: TGCGCCAGCAGCCAAGATCTAGCGGACTCCTACAATGAGCAGTTCTTC. The chain has TRBV4-1 and TRBJ2-1, with 7 bases fitting TRBD2. The CDR3 has 16 residues. Germline V lookup: CDR1 MGHRA, CDR2 YSYEKL. The V segment lost 0 bases and the J segment 0 bases; nucleotides outside the gene matches: 2.

The V call is TRBV7-6, the J call TRBJ2-1; 11 nucleotides line up with TRBD1. CDR1 SGHVS and CDR2 FNYEAQ come from the germline V gene. V shed 3 bases and J 5 bases; nucleotides not matched to a gene: 3. The CDR3 is 15 residues long. CDR3 residues: CASSLGQGVNNEQFF. The CDR3 DNA reads as TGTGCCAGCAGCTTGGGACAGGGGGTTAACAATGAGCAGTTCTTC.

This clone has just one count. V and J are TRBV5-6 and TRBJ2-1; D gene ambiguous. V was clipped by 0 bases and J by 6 bases, with 7 bases between them. Germline assignment: CDR1 SGHDT and CDR2 YYEEEE. The CDR3 loop spans 13 amino acids. In DNA form, the CDR3 reads TGTGCCAGCAGCTTGGGGACCATCAATGAGCAGTTCTTC. Its translation is CASSLGTINEQFF. Using reference TRBV5-6 and TRBJ2-1 for the parts outside the CDR3, the full variable domain is DAGVTQSPTHLIKTRGQQVTLRCSPKSGHDTVSWYQQALGQGPQFIFQYYEEEERQRGNFPDRFSGHQFPNYSSELNVNALLLGDSALYLCASSLGTINEQFFGPGTRLTVL.

The V call is TRBV11-2, the J call TRBJ2-5; a possible D gene is TRBD1 (6 bases). The CDR3 spans 16 residues. Germline V lookup: CDR1 SGHAT, CDR2 FQNNGV. Trimming removed 1 base at V and 0 bases at J, with 12 bases between. The CDR3 region is CASSLGGPGYQETQYF. Written as DNA, the CDR3 is TGTGCCAGCAGCTTAGGGGGGCCAGGGTACCAAGAGACCCAGTACTTC.

The chain is built from TRBV27 and TRBJ2-3, with 7 positions matching TRBD2. Germline assignment: CDR1 MNHEY and CDR2 SMNVEV (reference sequence). This CDR3 comprises 15 residues. Unmatched junction bases numbered 8, after V lost 7 bases and J lost 1 base. CDR3 region: CASNIGAGGTDTQYF. The CDR3 nucleotides read TGTGCCAGCAATATAGGGGCGGGAGGCACAGATACGCAGTATTTT.

This clone was recorded only once. This chain links TRBV4-1 with TRBJ2-5; D could derive from TRBD1 or TRBD2 (5 bases each). V lost 0 bases and J 4 bases, leaving 18 bases between the germline ends. The germline V gene encodes CDR1 MGHRA and CDR2 YSYEKL. This CDR3 region has 17 residues. The CDR3 bases are TGCGCCAGCAGCCAAGACCCCCCAGGGTTCGAGGGAGAGACCCAGTACTTC. Translation gives CASSQDPPGFEGETQYF.

The V and J genes are TRBV7-6 and TRBJ2-1, with 10 nucleotides matching TRBD2. Germline V CDR1 and CDR2: SGHVS, FNYEAQ. V lost 3 bases and J lost 5; bases outside the gene matches: 10. CDR3 length: 17 amino acids. CDR3 region: CASSFASASGRDNEQFF. The CDR3 bases are TGTGCCAGCAGCTTCGCCTCGGCTAGCGGGAGAGACAATGAGCAGTTCTTC.

This rearrangement joins TRBV28 to TRBJ1-5, with 7 nucleotides matching TRBD1. Looked up from germline, CDR1 is MDHEN and CDR2 is SYDVKM. Trimming cost V 4 bases and J 4 bases; bases outside gene matches: 10. CDR3 size: 16 residues. The CDR3 loop reads CASSSLTGSRNQPQHF. CDR3 DNA: TGTGCCAGCAGTTCGTTGACAGGGAGTCGGAATCAGCCCCAGCATTTT. The whole variable domain, remainder taken from reference TRBV28 and TRBJ1-5, is DVKVTQSSRYLVKRTGEKVFLECVQDMDHENMFWYRQDPGLGLRLIYFSYDVKMKEKGDIPEGYSVSREKKERFSLILESASTNQTSMYLCASSSLTGSRNQPQHFGDGTRLSIL.

This sequence joins TRBV27 and TRBJ2-7, with D uncertain. With 3 bases removed from V and 0 bases from J, the gap between germline ends came to 18 bases. This CDR3 comprises 17 residues. Germline-derived CDR1 and CDR2 are MNHEY and SMNVEV (reference sequence). CDR3 bases: TGTGCCAGCAGTTTTCGGTGGATGGCGGAAAGCTCCTACGAGCAGTACTTC. Protein sequence: CASSFRWMAESSYEQYF.

The chain links TRBV6-1 to TRBJ2-7, with TRBD1 matching 9 bases. Looked up from germline, CDR1 is MNHNS and CDR2 is SASEGT. This CDR3 has 14 amino acids. Losses at the gene ends were 5 bases for V and 4 bases for J; bases not matched to a gene: 6. The CDR3: CASSRDRVSYEQYF. The DNA for the CDR3 is TGTGCCAGCAGTAGGGACAGGGTCTCGTACGAGCAGTACTTC.

The V and J genes are TRBV27 and TRBJ2-3; 15 bases line up with TRBD2. With V trimmed by 5 bases and J by 8 bases, 8 bases remained unmatched. This CDR3 has 16 amino acids. Germline V gene data show CDR1 as MNHEY and CDR2 as SMNVEV (reference sequence). CDR3 DNA: TGTGCCAGCAGTGCCGGGACTAGCGGGAGGCGGGGTACGCAGTATTTT. Amino acid sequence: CASSAGTSGRRGTQYF.

The CDR3, as DNA: TGTGCCAGCAATCAGGTGGGCGGGCCTCACAATGAGCAGTTCTTC. As protein: CASNQVGGPHNEQFF. The chain joins TRBV7-9 to TRBJ2-1, with TRBD2 as a possible D gene (5 bases). The ends were cut back, 7 bases at V and 5 bases at J, with 18 bases in the middle. The CDR3 is 15 residues long. Germline-derived CDR1 and CDR2 are SEHNR and FQNEAQ (reference sequence).

The chain carries TRBV11-2 and TRBJ1-1; D gene unclear. Germline-derived CDR1 and CDR2 are SGHAT and FQNNGV. Trimming cost V 2 bases and J 1 base, with 14 bases left between them. The CDR3 is 16 amino acids. CDR3 sequence: CASSLSPDFSNTEAFF. The CDR3 nucleotides are TGTGCCAGCAGCTTATCTCCCGATTTTTCGAACACTGAAGCTTTCTTT.

The chain links TRBV4-1 to TRBJ2-3; tentatively, D is TRBD2 (6 bases). Looked up from germline, CDR1 is MGHRA and CDR2 is YSYEKL. The CDR3 covers 16 residues. With 4 bases removed from V and 0 bases from J, the gap between germline ends came to 14 bases. The CDR3, as DNA: TGCGCCAGCAGCCGCCCTGGGAGCGGGAGCACAGATACGCAGTATTTT. This codes for CASSRPGSGSTDTQYF.

J is TRBJ2-7 and V is TRBV9; the D gene could be TRBD1 or TRBD2 (5 bases each). Per the germline V gene, CDR1 is SGDLS and CDR2 is YYNGEE. V lost 0 bases and J 6 bases, leaving 13 bases between the germline ends. This CDR3 is built from 14 residues. In DNA form, the CDR3 reads TGTGCCAGCAGCGTAGGGGGGAGAATCGGCGAGCAGTACTTC. Protein: CASSVGGRIGEQYF. The full variable domain, its missing parts supplied by reference TRBV9 and TRBJ2-7, is DSGVTQTPKHLITATGQRVTLRCSPRSGDLSVYWYQQSLDQGLQFLIQYYNGEERAKGNILERFSAQQFPDLHSELNLSSLELGDSALYFCASSVGGRIGEQYFGPGTRLTVT.

The V and J genes are TRBV14 and TRBJ1-2; TRBD1 aligns across 7 bases. The CDR3 extends over 14 amino acids. The junction had 2 bases not matched to a gene; V was cut back by 4 bases and J by 0 bases. In germline, CDR1 is SGHDN, CDR2 FVKESK. For the CDR3, the DNA is TGTGCCAGCAGCCCGGGACAGACTAACTATGGCTACACCTTC. Encoded protein: CASSPGQTNYGYTF. The whole variable domain, remainder taken from reference TRBV14 and TRBJ1-2, is EAGVTQFPSHSVIEKGQTVTLRCDPISGHDNLYWYRRVMGKEIKFLLHFVKESKQDESGMPNNRFLAERTGGTYSTLKVQPAELEDSGVYFCASSPGQTNYGYTFGSGTRLTVV.

This clone was seen once. This chain uses TRBV15 with TRBJ2-2; 13 positions agree with TRBD2. Per germline, CDR1 LNHNV and CDR2 YYDKDF (reference sequence). Germline trimming cut 8 bases from V and 4 bases from J; bases unmatched to any gene: 13. The CDR3 is 18 residues long. This CDR3 is CATGGPGLAGVVTGELFF. The CDR3 nucleotides are TGTGCCACCGGGGGTCCAGGACTAGCGGGAGTCGTCACCGGGGAGCTGTTTTTT.

This chain links TRBV5-1 with TRBJ2-5, with D possibly TRBD2 on 6 matching bases. Germline V gives CDR1 SGHRS, CDR2 YFSETQ. Trimming removed 3 bases at V and 5 bases at J, with 20 bases between. The CDR3 totals 16 residues. CDR3 bases: TGCGCCAGCAGCTGGCGACACCCCGCAGGAGGGGAGACCCAGTACTTC. Translating it yields CASSWRHPAGGETQYF.

The CDR3 spells CASGYPSQANSNQPQHF. The CDR3 coding sequence is TGTGCCAGTGGATATCCCTCACAGGCGAATAGCAATCAGCCCCAGCATTTT. V gene TRBV27 combines with J gene TRBJ1-5; D might be TRBD1 (5 bases). This CDR3 has 17 amino acids. Germline V gene lookup returns CDR1 MNHEY and CDR2 SMNVEV (reference sequence). Trimming stripped 9 bases from V and 0 bases from J, with 21 bases between.

J is TRBJ2-5 and V is TRBV5-6, with 7 bases aligning to TRBD2. The CDR3 is 14 residues long. The germline CDR1 and CDR2 sequences are SGHDT and YYEEEE. With V trimmed by 0 bases and J by 3 bases, 2 bases remained unmatched. CDR3 nucleotide sequence: TGTGCCAGCAGCTTGGCCGCGGGAGAAGAGACCCAGTACTTC. Translation gives CASSLAAGEETQYF.

V and J are TRBV4-1 and TRBJ1-1; 10 bases match TRBD1. The CDR3 extends over 18 amino acids. Germline CDR1 and CDR2: MGHRA and YSYEKL. With 1 base clipped from V and 4 bases from J, the junction kept 12 bases outside the gene matches. CDR3 sequence reads: CASSQAPGRDRGSTEAFF. CDR3 nucleotide sequence: TGCGCCAGCAGCCAAGCCCCAGGCCGGGACAGGGGTTCCACTGAAGCTTTCTTT.

V gene TRBV27 combines with J gene TRBJ2-1; the D is unclear. Looked up from germline, CDR1 is MNHEY and CDR2 is SMNVEV (reference sequence). V was pared by 2 bases and J by 4 bases, with 12 bases between. The CDR3 runs 15 residues. This CDR3 is CASSLRSPLYNEQFF. The CDR3 DNA reads TGTGCCAGCAGTTTAAGGAGCCCTCTTTACAATGAGCAGTTCTTC.

This sequence joins TRBV28 and TRBJ2-5, with D possibly being TRBD1 (5 bases). This CDR3 comprises 15 residues. CDR1 MDHEN and CDR2 SYDVKM come from the germline V gene. Trimming stripped 2 bases from V and 0 bases from J, with 10 bases between. The CDR3 nucleotides read TGTGCCAGCAGTTTAAGGTCGGACAACCAAGAGACCCAGTACTTC. It specifies CASSLRSDNQETQYF.

The V and J genes are TRBV7-2 and TRBJ1-2; D unclear. Germline V gives CDR1 SGHTA, CDR2 FQGNSA. With 2 bases removed from V and 1 base from J, the gap between germline ends came to 11 bases. This CDR3 region has 15 residues. The CDR3, as DNA: TGTGCCAGCAGCTTACAGGAGCTCGGTAACTATGGCTACACCTTC. Residues: CASSLQELGNYGYTF. Full variable domain (remainder filled in from reference TRBV7-2 and TRBJ1-2): GAGVSQSPSNKVTEKGKDVELRCDPISGHTALYWYRQSLGQGLEFLIYFQGNSAPDKSGLPSDRFSAERTGGSVSTLTIQRTQQEDSAVYLCASSLQELGNYGYTFGSGTRLTVV.

This chain links TRBV7-3 with TRBJ2-3, with D maybe TRBD2 (7 bases). V dropped 1 base and J dropped 3 bases, with 11 bases sitting between them. The CDR3 is made up of 15 amino acids. Germline V CDR1 and CDR2: SGHTA, FQGTGA. The CDR3: CASSLIGGRTDTQYF. DNA of the CDR3: TGTGCCAGCAGCTTAATCGGGGGGCGAACAGATACGCAGTATTTT.

V is TRBV7-9 and J is TRBJ2-1; 12 bases align to TRBD2. J lost 7 bases, V lost 2 bases, and 6 bases had no gene match. Germline V gene data show CDR1 as SEHNR and CDR2 as FQNEAQ (reference sequence). The CDR3 contains 16 residues. Here the CDR3 reads CASSLWSSGRGNEQFF. The CDR3 DNA reads TGTGCCAGCAGCTTATGGTCTAGCGGGAGGGGGAATGAGCAGTTCTTC.

V gene TRBV28 combines with J gene TRBJ2-1; 9 bases match TRBD1. This CDR3 is 19 amino acids long. V lost 1 base and J lost 8; bases outside the gene matches: 18. Germline V lookup: CDR1 MDHEN, CDR2 SYDVKM. CDR3 sequence: CASSLFLTGTGLHFDEQFF. Written as DNA, the CDR3 is TGTGCCAGCAGTTTATTCCTAACCGGGACAGGGTTACATTTCGATGAGCAGTTCTTC. Combining the CDR3 with reference TRBV28 and TRBJ2-1 gives the whole variable domain DVKVTQSSRYLVKRTGEKVFLECVQDMDHENMFWYRQDPGLGLRLIYFSYDVKMKEKGDIPEGYSVSREKKERFSLILESASTNQTSMYLCASSLFLTGTGLHFDEQFFGPGTRLTVL.

In its sample, this clone was seen a few times. The V gene is TRBV10-3, the J gene TRBJ1-5; D is unresolved. Trimming cost V 0 bases and J 9 bases, with 3 bases left between them. CDR1 ENHRY and CDR2 SYGVKD come from the germline V gene. The CDR3 sequence is 11 residues long. CDR3 nucleotide sequence: TGTGCCATCAGTGAGTCGGGGCCCCAGCATTTT. Amino acid sequence: CAISESGPQHF.

The CDR3 sequence: CASSVGRVRPSGTQRETQYF. DNA of the CDR3: TGTGCCAGCAGTGTGGGCAGGGTGAGGCCTAGCGGTACCCAGCGGGAGACCCAGTACTTC. The rearrangement uses TRBV2 and TRBJ2-5; 7 nucleotides line up with TRBD2. CDR1 is SNHLY and CDR2 is FYNNEI in the germline V gene. The CDR3 extends over 20 amino acids. Unmatched junction bases numbered 25, after V lost 4 bases and J lost 5 bases.